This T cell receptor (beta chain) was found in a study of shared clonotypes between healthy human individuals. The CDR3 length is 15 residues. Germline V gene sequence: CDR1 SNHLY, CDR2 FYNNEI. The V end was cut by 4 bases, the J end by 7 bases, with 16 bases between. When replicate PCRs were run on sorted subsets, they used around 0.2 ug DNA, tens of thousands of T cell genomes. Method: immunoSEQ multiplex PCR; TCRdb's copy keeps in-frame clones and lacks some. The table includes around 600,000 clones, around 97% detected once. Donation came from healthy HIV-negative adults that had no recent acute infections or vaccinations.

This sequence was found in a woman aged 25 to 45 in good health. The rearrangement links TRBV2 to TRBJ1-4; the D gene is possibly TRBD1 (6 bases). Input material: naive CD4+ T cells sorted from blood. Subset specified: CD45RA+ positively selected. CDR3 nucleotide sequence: TGTGCCAGCAGTGGGGGGGTGGACAGCGGTGAAAAACTGTTTTTT. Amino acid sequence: CASSGGVDSGEKLFF.